Listed below are T cell receptor beta chains from one sample, sequenced in a study of shared clonotypes between healthy human individuals. Assay: immunoSEQ multiplex PCR; the TCRdb copy retains only in-frame clones and omits some. The sample carries over a million clones, about 75% recorded once. Sequenced: memory CD4+ T cells sorted from blood. Every receptor here comes from a young man in good health. CDR3s include the opening cysteine and the closing phenylalanine or tryptophan. A D gene is named only where the DNA matches it firmly. Clone size is shown for a subset of rows, as once, few, many or a class of expanded clone.

d_call j_call clone_size v_call cdr3_nt cdr3_aa
- TRBJ1-2 - TRBV4-1 TGCGCCAGCAGCCAAGACCCAGGTGCCCCTTGGGGCTACACCTTC CASSQDPGAPWGYTF
TRBD1 TRBJ1-4 - TRBV4-1 TGCGCCAGCAGCCAAGATTATGCACAGGGGAGCTATGGTGAAAAACTGTTTTTT CASSQDYAQGSYGEKLFF
- TRBJ2-3 - TRBV7-9 TGTGCCAGCAGCTTTACAGGGTCGGGCACAGATACGCAGTATTTT CASSFTGSGTDTQYF
TRBD1 TRBJ1-3 few TRBV18 TGTGCCAGCTCTCAGACAGGGGACGGAAACACCATATATTTT CASSQTGDGNTIYF
TRBD1 TRBJ1-1 many TRBV30 TGTGCCTGGACCGGGACAGGGGGGAAGTGGACTGAAGCTTTCTTT CAWTGTGGKWTEAFF
- TRBJ1-1 - TRBV20-1 TGCAGTGCTAGCAAGGGGCCTGAAGCTTTCTTT CSASKGPEAFF
TRBD1 TRBJ1-1 few TRBV11-2 TGTGCCAGCAGCTTATTCTCGACAGGGGAAACTGAAGCTTTCTTT CASSLFSTGETEAFF
- TRBJ1-6 - TRBV5-1 TGCGCCAGCAGCTTGGACCAGGGGTGGAATTCACCCCTCCACTTT CASSLDQGWNSPLHF
- TRBJ2-1 - TRBV7-9 TGTGCCAGCAGCTTTGGGTCCGTCTACAATGAGCAGTTCTTC CASSFGSVYNEQFF
- TRBJ1-3 - TRBV7-2 TGTGCCAGCAGAGATGTGGTCGGAAACACCATATATTTT CASRDVVGNTIYF
- TRBJ1-4 - TRBV7-9 TGTGCCAGCAGCTTAGAACAGAACGAAAAACTGTTTTTT CASSLEQNEKLFF
TRBD2 TRBJ2-5 once TRBV7-9 TGTGCCAGCAGCTTGACGGGACTAGCTAAAGAGACCCAGTACTTC CASSLTGLAKETQYF
- TRBJ2-7 - TRBV28 TGTGCCAGCAGTGCTCCGGGACTTTCCTACGAGCAGTACTTC CASSAPGLSYEQYF
- TRBJ1-1 once TRBV29-1 TGCAGCGTTGATGGTGCAGGGCTGAACACTGAAGCTTTCTTT CSVDGAGLNTEAFF
TRBD1 TRBJ2-5 - TRBV6-5 TGTGCCAGCAGTTACTCAGGGACAGGGTGGGGAGAGACCCAGTACTTC CASSYSGTGWGETQYF
- TRBJ1-2 - TRBV27 TGTGCCAGCAGTTATTCAGGGAACTATGGCTACACCTTC CASSYSGNYGYTF
TRBD2 TRBJ2-3 once TRBV2 TGTGCCAGCAGTGTCGAGCGGGGGGCCACAGATACGCAGTATTTT CASSVERGATDTQYF
TRBD2 TRBJ2-1 - TRBV7-3 TGTGCCAGCAGCTTTGGACTAGCGGGGTTCAATGAGCAGTTCTTC CASSFGLAGFNEQFF
TRBD1 TRBJ2-5 - TRBV6-5 TGTGCCAGCAGTAGGGCGACAGGGGTAGAGACCCAGTACTTC CASSRATGVETQYF
- TRBJ2-2 - TRBV7-7 TGTGCTAGCAGCTGGGGACCCGAGGGGATGCGGGAGCTGTTTTTT CASSWGPEGMRELFF
TRBD2 TRBJ2-1 - TRBV10-3 TGTGCCATCAGTGCTAGCAGGGAGGGATCTGAGCAGTTCTTC CAISASREGSEQFF
TRBD1 TRBJ2-5 - TRBV7-9 TGTGCCAGCAGCTTAGGTTCGGGCAGGGGGGAGACCCAGTACTTC CASSLGSGRGETQYF
TRBD2 TRBJ2-6 - TRBV5-1 TGCGCCAGCAGCTTGTGGGAGGGTGGGGCCAACGTCCTGACTTTC CASSLWEGGANVLTF
TRBD2 TRBJ2-1 - TRBV4-1 TGCGCCAGCAGCCCAGCGGGGTCAGCGGGAGGGCCGGGGGAGCAGTTCTTC CASSPAGSAGGPGEQFF
TRBD1 TRBJ1-6 - TRBV6-5 TGTGCCAGCACCTCGGACAGGATCTCACCCCTCCACTTT CASTSDRISPLHF
TRBD2 TRBJ2-3 once TRBV5-4 TGTGCCAGCAGCCTCCTTTCGGGGGGGAGAAGCACAGATACGCAGTATTTT CASSLLSGGRSTDTQYF
TRBD2 TRBJ2-1 - TRBV7-3 TGTGCCAGCAGCTTACGGCCAGGTAGCGGGGTAAATGAGCAGTTCTTC CASSLRPGSGVNEQFF
TRBD1 TRBJ1-5 few TRBV30 TGTGCCTGGACCCACGGGACAGGGGGCAATCAGCCCCAGCATTTT CAWTHGTGGNQPQHF
TRBD1 TRBJ1-4 - TRBV27 TGTGCCAGCAGACCAGGGGGCGGGTCTGCTCGGGAAAAACTGTTTTTT CASRPGGGSAREKLFF
TRBD1 TRBJ1-1 - TRBV29-1 TGCAGCGCGACACAGGGGCCGAACACTGAAGCTTTCTTT CSATQGPNTEAFF
- TRBJ1-2 - TRBV2 TGTGCCAGCAGACTTGGGGACGTAGACTATGGCTACACCTTC CASRLGDVDYGYTF